This T cell receptor beta chain derives from a study of circulating tumor DNA in untreated peripheral T-cell lymphoma. General study points: Tumor-specific clonotypes were found in roughly 79% of patients.

This tumor tissue came from a pretreatment baseline collection. Trimming took 2 bases from V and 9 from J; bases not matched to a gene: 3. CDR1 is KGHSH and CDR2 is LQKENI in the germline V gene. CDR3 length equals 14 residues. Only in-frame clones appear in the TCRdb table, and some are missing; sequencing was by immunoSEQ multiplex PCR. The sample holds around 5,000 clones, roughly 70% seen once. A remark on this clone: The antigen remains unidentified.

The sample consisted of tumor tissue. The TCR was taken from a human donor with peripheral T-cell lymphoma. The gene calls are TRBV18 and TRBJ2-1; 11 positions match TRBD2. The CDR3 spells CASSPLLAGAEQFF. CDR3 DNA: TGTGCCAGCTCACCATTACTAGCGGGAGCTGAGCAGTTCTTC.